Shown below are 28 T cell receptor beta chains from a single sample sequenced in a study of Graves' ophthalmopathy and Graves' hyperthyroidism (dated 2018 in TCRdb). The sequencer listed for this sample is Illumina HiSeq 2000. For repertoire sequencing, TCR beta CDR3 regions were amplified from RNA transcripts. HTBI primers and the Qiagen OneStep RT-PCR kit were used in a first-round RT-PCR, which was followed by a second-round multiplex PCR, size selection and purification. Through fastp at Q25 and MiXCR, TCRdb rebuilt clones from the public reads, retaining in-frame beta chains. Each entry is one CDR3 protein sequence, shown with its most common DNA and genes. A total of nearly 400,000 distinct CDR3 sequences appear in this sample, approximately 20% of them only once. Jointly, the top ten make up 1.6% of the sample. The specimen was peripheral blood. These receptors were taken from a woman between 18 and 29 years old with Graves' ophthalmopathy. Donor details come from another sample of the same person, matched by shared clones.

This clonotype was seen ten or more times. DNA of the CDR3: TGCGCCAGCAGCTTGGATACTAGCACCGAAGAGACCCAGTACTTC. Its translation: CASSLDTSTEETQYF. This rearrangement joins TRBV5-1 to TRBJ2-5, with D possibly TRBD2 on 6 matching bases. This CDR3 comprises 15 residues. V dropped 0 bases and J dropped 3 bases, with 12 bases sitting between them. CDR1 is SGHRS and CDR2 is YFSETQ in the germline V gene.

This clonotype was detected many times. The CDR3 region is CAWSVNGDAQPQHF. CDR3 DNA: TGTGCCTGGAGTGTGAATGGGGATGCTCAGCCCCAGCATTTT. The chain uses TRBV30 and TRBJ1-5; D gene unclear. The germline V gene has CDR1 GTSNPN and CDR2 SVGIG (reference sequence). The CDR3 runs to 14 residues. V lost 0 bases to trimming and J lost 6 bases, with 12 bases between them.

This clonotype showed up many times. The chain employs TRBV6-1 and TRBJ1-6; 7 bases line up with TRBD1. The junction had 8 bases not matched to a gene; V was cut back by 6 bases and J by 6 bases. This CDR3 has 15 amino acids. CDR1 is MNHNS, CDR2 SASEGT, per germline. CDR3 region: CASRGTALVNSPLHF. DNA of the CDR3: TGTGCCAGCAGGGGGACAGCGCTGGTTAATTCACCCCTCCACTTT.

This clonotype was found many times. This chain links TRBV6-2 or TRBV6-3 with TRBJ1-1; the D is unclear. The CDR3 has 15 residues. The V gene's germline CDR1 is MNHEY and CDR2 SVGEGT. V was shortened by 7 bases and J by 0 bases, with 15 bases between the two germline ends. CDR3 sequence: CASTPGGFMNTEAFF. The CDR3 DNA sequence: TGTGCCAGCACCCCAGGAGGGTTTATGAACACTGAAGCTTTCTTT.

About this clonotype: The CDR3 does not close with the conserved phenylalanine or tryptophan, likely indicating a read error. The rearrangement uses TRBV12-3 or TRBV12-4 and TRBJ2-5; D is uncertain. Trimming pared 4 bases from V and 5 bases from J, leaving 14 bases between. The CDR3 runs 14 residues. This CDR3 is CASSSPFFIETQYL. DNA of the CDR3: TGTGCCAGCAGTTCCCCATTTTTCATCGAGACCCAGTACCTC.

There are many counts of this clonotype. This chain joins TRBV12-5 and TRBJ2-7; D tentatively reads TRBD1 or TRBD2 (5 bases each). The CDR3 consists of 15 residues. With 5 bases removed from V and 5 bases from J, the gap between germline ends came to 19 bases. Germline CDR1 LGHNT, CDR2 FRNRAP. CDR3 DNA sequence: TGTGCTAGTGGTACTGGGACGGTGACAATCCACGAGCAGTACTTC. This encodes CASGTGTVTIHEQYF.

Only one count was recorded for this clonotype. The CDR3 is CASSSLGVSEQYF. The CDR3 nucleotides read TGTGCCAGCAGCTCGTTGGGAGTTTCCGAGCAGTACTTC. This chain uses TRBV11-2 with TRBJ2-7; weak D call: TRBD2 (5 bases). The CDR3 consists of 13 residues. The germline V and J ends were trimmed by 4 bases and 6 bases, with 13 bases remaining between them. Germline CDR1 is SGHAT and CDR2 is FQNNGV.

Many counts were recorded for this clonotype. V is TRBV3-1 and J is TRBJ1-1, with TRBD1 matching 12 bases. The V and J ends lost 8 bases and 6 bases, in that order; junction bases with no gene match: 4. The V gene's germline CDR1 is LGHDT and CDR2 YNNKEL (reference sequence). The CDR3 extends over 13 amino acids. CDR3 sequence: CASGTGGWAEAFF. Here the CDR3 DNA reads TGTGCCAGCGGGACAGGGGGCTGGGCTGAAGCTTTCTTT.

This clonotype was recorded at least ten times. The V gene is TRBV19, the J gene TRBJ2-2; TRBD1 aligns across 7 bases. Germline V CDR1 and CDR2: LNHDA, SQIVND (reference sequence). V dropped 7 bases and J dropped 6; count of bases not matched to a gene: 8. CDR3 size: 14 residues. CDR3 sequence: CASTQDRFAGELFF. The CDR3, as DNA: TGTGCCAGTACCCAGGACAGGTTCGCCGGGGAGCTGTTTTTT.

This chain's CDR3 is CASSYTDRDYGYTF. In DNA form, the CDR3 reads TGTGCCAGCAGTTACACAGACAGGGACTATGGCTACACCTTC. The rearrangement links TRBV6-5 to TRBJ1-2; 7 nucleotides align to TRBD1. The CDR3 has 14 amino acids. Germline V gives CDR1 MNHEY, CDR2 SVGAGI. The V gene end was trimmed by 2 bases and the J gene end by 3 bases; junction bases not matched to a gene: 3.

This clonotype was detected only a few times. The genes are TRBV4-3 and TRBJ1-1, with D possibly being TRBD1 (6 bases). The CDR3 loop spans 11 amino acids. V lost 2 bases to trimming and J lost 8 bases, with 6 bases between them. The germline CDR1 and CDR2 sequences are LGHNA and YSLEER. This chain's CDR3 is CASSQQGEAFF. The CDR3, as DNA: TGCGCCAGCAGCCAACAGGGGGAAGCTTTCTTT.

This clonotype was detected ten times or more. The genes are TRBV13 and TRBJ2-5; D uncertain. The V gene lost 2 bases and the J gene lost 5 bases, with 9 bases spanning the gap. Germline V CDR1 and CDR2: PRHDT, FYEKMQ (reference sequence). This CDR3 has 13 residues. The CDR3 here is CASSLSLVETQYF. In nucleotides, the CDR3 is TGTGCCAGCAGCTTATCCTTAGTGGAGACCCAGTACTTC.

Ten or more counts support this clonotype. The chain links TRBV30 to TRBJ1-5, with D maybe TRBD1 (5 bases). Germline lookup yields CDR1 GTSNPN and CDR2 SVGIG (reference sequence). There are 13 residues in the CDR3. The V end lost 7 bases, the J end lost 5 bases, and 15 bases lay between the germline ends. Here the CDR3 DNA reads TGTGCCTTGGCTCAGGGCCAACATCAGCCCCAGCATTTT. The encoded protein is CALAQGQHQPQHF.

This clonotype has a count of ten or more. The chain has TRBV28 and TRBJ2-7, with D possibly matching TRBD1 (6 bases). The germline V gene has CDR1 MDHEN and CDR2 SYDVKM. The CDR3 runs to 12 residues. The V end lost 11 bases, the J end lost 4 bases, and 15 bases lay between the germline ends. CDR3 amino acids: CAARDNYYEQYF. For the CDR3, the DNA is TGTGCCGCCCGGGACAATTATTACGAGCAGTACTTC.

The J gene is TRBJ2-2, the V gene TRBV12-3 or TRBV12-4; D remains ambiguous. Deletions cut 3 bases from V and 7 bases from J, with 6 bases between. This CDR3 region has 12 residues. The CDR3 sequence: CASSFSNGELFF. DNA for the CDR3: TGTGCCAGCAGTTTTTCTAACGGGGAGCTGTTTTTT.

V and J are TRBV11-2 and TRBJ2-7, with 7 bases fitting TRBD1. Germline V gives CDR1 SGHAT, CDR2 FQNNGV. The ends lost 0 bases at V and 1 base at J; junction bases unmatched: 6. The CDR3 is made up of 16 amino acids. This CDR3 is CASSLEPTGLSYEQYF. The CDR3 DNA sequence: TGTGCCAGCAGCTTAGAGCCGACAGGGCTTTCCTACGAGCAGTACTTC.

This clonotype has a count of ten or more. The chain recombines TRBV15 with TRBJ1-1; D is perhaps TRBD1 (6 bases). Germline loops: CDR1 LNHNV, CDR2 YYDKDF (reference sequence). The V gene lost 0 bases and the J gene lost 4 bases, with 9 bases spanning the gap. This CDR3 has 14 residues. CDR3: CATSREGGPTEAFF. The CDR3 region has the DNA TGTGCCACCAGCAGAGAGGGGGGGCCCACTGAAGCTTTCTTT.

This clonotype was recorded a few times. This chain connects TRBV29-1 to TRBJ2-7; unclear D gene. CDR1 SQVTM and CDR2 ANQGSEA come from the germline V gene. The CDR3 sequence is 12 residues long. The V end lost 1 base, the J end lost 2 bases, and 6 bases lay between the germline ends. The CDR3 DNA reads TGCAGCGTTGAAGGTAGGGCCTACGAGCAGTACTTC. It translates to CSVEGRAYEQYF.

This clonotype was counted many times. V and J are TRBV6-5 and TRBJ2-7; TRBD2 matches 14 bases. This CDR3 spans 17 amino acids. V was pared by 5 bases and J by 2 bases, with 8 bases of the junction left unmatched. CDR1 is MNHEY and CDR2 is SVGAGI in the germline V gene. CDR3 sequence: CASSSPGLAGAAYEQYF. In nucleotides, the CDR3 is TGTGCCAGCAGTAGTCCGGGACTAGCGGGGGCTGCCTACGAGCAGTACTTC.

This sequence joins TRBV2 and TRBJ2-7, with 12 positions matching TRBD2. Looked up from germline, CDR1 is SNHLY and CDR2 is FYNNEI. This CDR3 region has 14 residues. Losses at the gene ends were 6 bases for V and 6 bases for J; bases not matched to a gene: 6. CDR3 residues: CASSQPGLAGEQYF. In DNA, the CDR3 is TGTGCCAGCAGCCAGCCGGGACTAGCGGGCGAGCAGTACTTC.

The V gene is TRBV29-1, the J gene TRBJ1-1; D uncertain. Germline values: CDR1 SQVTM, CDR2 ANQGSEA. The CDR3 is 12 amino acids. V was clipped by 4 bases and J by 0 bases, with 6 bases between them. Here the CDR3 DNA reads TGCAGCGTTGCCGGGGTGAACACTGAAGCTTTCTTT. Protein product: CSVAGVNTEAFF.

This clonotype was counted at least ten times. This chain joins TRBV18 and TRBJ2-7, with D unclear. CDR1 and CDR2 (germline): KGHSH, LQKENI. Between the trimmed V and J ends, which lost 5 bases and 4 bases, there was a span of 12 bases. The CDR3 spans 13 residues. CDR3: CASSNNLDYEQYF. The DNA of the CDR3 is TGTGCCAGCTCAAACAATTTAGATTACGAGCAGTACTTC.

This clonotype was detected many times. CDR3 nucleotide sequence: TGTGCCAGCAGCTCTCCCGCGGGGGCGGGCTACGAGCAGTACTTC. Its translation is CASSSPAGAGYEQYF. V usage is TRBV11-2 and J usage is TRBJ2-7; a possible D gene is TRBD2 (7 bases). This CDR3 region has 15 residues. CDR1 is SGHAT, CDR2 FQNNGV, per germline. The V end was cut by 4 bases, the J end by 3 bases, with 16 bases between.

This clonotype was recorded at least ten times. With a much larger clone just one base away, this may be a read error. The rearrangement joins TRBV6-1 to TRBJ2-4; TRBD2 matches at 7 bases. V shed 4 bases, J shed 5 bases, and the junction held 8 bases outside the gene matches. The CDR3 covers 15 residues. Germline V gene data show CDR1 as MNHNS and CDR2 as SASEGT. CDR3 coding DNA: TGTGCCAGCAGTGGAGCCCGTGCGGGGGAAAACATTCAGTACTTC. This gives the protein CASSGARAGENIQYF.

This clonotype was counted at least ten times. This chain joins TRBV28 and TRBJ1-2, with a tentative D call TRBD1 (6 bases). Germline V CDR1 and CDR2: MDHEN, SYDVKM. Trimming stripped 5 bases from V and 3 bases from J, with 13 bases between. The CDR3 has 14 residues. The CDR3 DNA reads TGTGCCAGCAGTCCAAACAGGGTGGACTATGGCTACACCTTC. Amino acid sequence: CASSPNRVDYGYTF.

This clonotype was found many times. V is TRBV7-2 and J is TRBJ2-7, with D perhaps matching TRBD1 or TRBD2 (6 bases each). Trimming cost V 4 bases and J 4 bases, with 17 bases left between them. Germline V gene data show CDR1 as SGHTA and CDR2 as FQGNSA. The CDR3 has 15 amino acids. The CDR3 region is CASSSEPGALYEQYF. In nucleotides, the CDR3 is TGTGCCAGCAGCTCAGAGCCGGGGGCCTTATACGAGCAGTACTTC.

The chain employs TRBV30 and TRBJ2-7; TRBD2 is a possible D gene (6 bases). The CDR3 consists of 11 residues. Germline CDR1 is GTSNPN and CDR2 is SVGIG (reference sequence). V lost 5 bases, J lost 3 bases, and 8 bases lay in between. This CDR3 is CAWGTGYEQYF. CDR3 in DNA: TGTGCCTGGGGGACTGGCTACGAGCAGTACTTC. Filled out from reference TRBV30 and TRBJ2-7, the complete variable domain reads SQTIHQWPATLVQPVGSPLSLECTVEGTSNPNLYWYRQAAGRGLQLLFYSVGIGQISSEVPQNLSASRPQDRQFILSSKKLLLSDSGFYLCAWGTGYEQYFGPGTRLTVT.

The chain carries TRBV6-1 and TRBJ2-7; D call uncertain. The ends were cut back, 2 bases at V and 6 bases at J, with 8 bases in the middle. CDR3 size: 12 residues. Germline CDR1 and CDR2: MNHNS and SASEGT. CDR3 in DNA: TGTGCCAGCAGTGAAAGATTGGGCGAGCAGTACTTC. Translation: CASSERLGEQYF.